This is a list of T cell receptor beta chains from one sample in a study of human T cells and chemical hapten exposure. TCRdb reprocessed the RACE reads via MiXCR and lists one record per CDR3 protein. The sample yields 100,000 to 120,000 distinct CDR3 sequences, 30% to 35% seen once. Sequences were derived from whole blood, sampled in connection with sensitization to the hapten diphenylcyclopropenone (DPC). The origin of the receptors is a man aged 35-49 years with alopecia areata. Some clones in this sample may be carry-over from other donors' samples. Both conserved end residues are part of each CDR3. A D gene is named only where the DNA matches it firmly. Clone size is shown for a subset of rows, as once, few, many or a class of expanded clone.

CDR3nt	CDR3aa	v_gene	j_gene	d_gene	abundance
TGTGCCAGCAGCTTAGGAGGACCGCGACTAGCGGGAGGTAGCAATGAGCAGTTCTTC	CASSLGGPRLAGGSNEQFF	TRBV11-1	TRBJ2-1	TRBD2	.
TGTGCCAGTTGCCAGACGACAGGGTCCACTGAAGCTTTCTTT	CASCQTTGSTEAFF	TRBV7-9	TRBJ1-1	TRBD1	.
TGTGCCAGCAGACTACAGGGGAGCGGGGAGCTGTTTTTT	CASRLQGSGELFF	TRBV7-9	TRBJ2-2	TRBD1	.
TGCAGCGTCGGGACTAGCGGGAGATTAGGGGAGCTGTTTTTT	CSVGTSGRLGELFF	TRBV29-1	TRBJ2-2	TRBD2	few
TGCAGTGCTAGAGAATACCTAACGGGCACCAATGAGCAGTTCTTC	CSAREYLTGTNEQFF	TRBV20-1	TRBJ2-1	.	few
TGTGCCAGCAGCTTAGATCTAGCGGGAGTGGATACGCAGTATTTT	CASSLDLAGVDTQYF	TRBV7-9	TRBJ2-3	TRBD2	.
TGCGCCAGCAGCGATAACACAGTCGGGGCCAACGTCCTGACTTTC	CASSDNTVGANVLTF	TRBV5-1	TRBJ2-6	.	few
TGTGCCAGTGAGGTAGATCGGCACGAGCAGTACTTC	CASEVDRHEQYF	TRBV6-1	TRBJ2-7	.	.
TGTGCCAGCAGCTTAGGCGTCGGTTTGAACACTGAAGCTTTCTTT	CASSLGVGLNTEAFF	TRBV11-3	TRBJ1-1	.	.
TGTGCCAGCAGCCCACCGGAGGCGAGAGAGACCCAGTACTTC	CASSPPEARETQYF	TRBV7-9	TRBJ2-5	.	few
TGTGCCAGCACGGAACAGGGGAACGGGAACACTGAAGCTTTCTTT	CASTEQGNGNTEAFF	TRBV2	TRBJ1-1	TRBD1	.
TGTGCCAGCAGTTTAGGAAACCGACGGGACCAGCCCCAGCATTTT	CASSLGNRRDQPQHF	TRBV12-3/TRBV12-4	TRBJ1-5	.	.
TGTGCCACCAGTGCCGGACAGGCGGGTAAGCACACTGAAGCTTTCTTT	CATSAGQAGKHTEAFF	TRBV24-1	TRBJ1-1	TRBD1	.
TGCGCCAGCAGTGAGTTTACGCAGTATTTT	CASSEFTQYF	TRBV10-2	TRBJ2-3	.	once
TGTGCCAGCTCACCACGGACTAGCGTTACAGATACGCAGTATTTT	CASSPRTSVTDTQYF	TRBV18	TRBJ2-3	TRBD2	.
TGTGCCTGGAGTGTACTTCGGTCTTGGAATGAGCAGTTCTTC	CAWSVLRSWNEQFF	TRBV30	TRBJ2-1	.	.
TGTGCCAGCAGCTCACTCCTCCGACAGGGACTAGCCAAAAACATTCAGTACTTC	CASSSLLRQGLAKNIQYF	TRBV11-3	TRBJ2-4	.	.
TGTGCCAGCAGTTACAGTACGAGGGGAGGAAGAACCAAAAACATTCAGTACTTC	CASSYSTRGGRTKNIQYF	TRBV6-2/TRBV6-3	TRBJ2-4	.	.
TGTGCCAGCAGCCAAGGGCTAGTTGCCTACAATGAGCAGTTCTTC	CASSQGLVAYNEQFF	TRBV7-3	TRBJ2-1	.	few
TGTGCCAGCAGCCCGGCCCGGGACCATAATAATTCACCCCTCCACTTT	CASSPARDHNNSPLHF	TRBV12-3/TRBV12-4	TRBJ1-6	.	once
TGTGCCAGCAGCGTAGAGGCCACTGGTATCTATGAGCAGTTCTTC	CASSVEATGIYEQFF	TRBV9	TRBJ2-1	.	.
TGTGCCATCAGTCCGGGACAGGGGTTCACAGATACGCAGTATTTT	CAISPGQGFTDTQYF	TRBV10-3	TRBJ2-3	TRBD1	.
TGCAGCGCCTGGGATAGCGGGAGGCCTCGCAATGAGCAGTTCTTC	CSAWDSGRPRNEQFF	TRBV29-1	TRBJ2-1	TRBD2	few
TGTGCCAGCAGCCAAGACCGAGCGGGAGTTACGGCCGGGGAGCTGTTTTTT	CASSQDRAGVTAGELFF	TRBV4-2	TRBJ2-2	TRBD2	few
TGTGCCAGCAGCTTAGATCTCGCGTCCTACAATGAGCAGTTCTTC	CASSLDLASYNEQFF	TRBV11-2	TRBJ2-1	.	.
TGTGCCAGCAGTTACTCGGGGACGATTGAAGCTTTCTTT	CASSYSGTIEAFF	TRBV6-5	TRBJ1-1	.	.
TGTGCCAGCAGTTTAGGGACTAGCGGGAGGGAAAGGCAGTTCTTC	CASSLGTSGRERQFF	TRBV27	TRBJ2-1	TRBD2	.
TGTGCCAGCAGCCCACTAAGCGGGTCCTACAATGAGCAGTTCTTC	CASSPLSGSYNEQFF	TRBV3-1	TRBJ2-1	.	few
TGTGCCAGCAGTAACAGGGGGAATCAAGGACAAGAGACCCAGTACTTC	CASSNRGNQGQETQYF	TRBV11-1	TRBJ2-5	TRBD1	few
TGTGCCAGCAGTTCCCACGACATCTATGGCTACACCTTC	CASSSHDIYGYTF	TRBV28	TRBJ1-2	.	.
TGTGCCAGCAGCTTTCAGGGGGCGGTTGGCTACACCTTC	CASSFQGAVGYTF	TRBV7-9	TRBJ1-2	TRBD1	.
TGCAGTGCTAGAGATCCTAGACAGGGTCATGAGCAGTTCTTC	CSARDPRQGHEQFF	TRBV20-1	TRBJ2-1	TRBD1	few
TGTGCCAGCAGGCTCGGGTCTACCCTGGGTGAGCAGTACTTC	CASRLGSTLGEQYF	TRBV12-3/TRBV12-4	TRBJ2-7	.	.
TGTGCCAGCAGTTACTCGATGGGACAGGAGTACTCTGGGGCCAACGTCCTGACTTTC	CASSYSMGQEYSGANVLTF	TRBV6-2/TRBV6-3	TRBJ2-6	TRBD1	.
TGCAGTGCTTCACGCCAGGGGGAGGATACGCAGTATTTT	CSASRQGEDTQYF	TRBV20-1	TRBJ2-3	TRBD1	once
TGTGCCAGCAGTCTCAGCGGGAGTGAGGTGGACATTCAGTACTTC	CASSLSGSEVDIQYF	TRBV2	TRBJ2-4	TRBD2	.
TGCAGTGCTGGTACCAGAGCTGAAGCTTTCTTT	CSAGTRAEAFF	TRBV20-1	TRBJ1-1	.	.
TGTGCCAGCAGCTTAGCTGGAGCGTCTAGCACAGATACGCAGTATTTT	CASSLAGASSTDTQYF	TRBV13	TRBJ2-3	.	.
TGCGCCAGCAGCTTACTAGCGGGACAAGATACGCAGTATTTT	CASSLLAGQDTQYF	TRBV5-1	TRBJ2-3	TRBD2	many
TGTGCCAGCAGCTTAGAGGCTTACACAGATACGCAGTATTTT	CASSLEAYTDTQYF	TRBV7-2	TRBJ2-3	.	few
TGTGCCAGCAGCCCGACAGCGGGAGGCTCCCCGGGGACGCAGTATTTT	CASSPTAGGSPGTQYF	TRBV7-2	TRBJ2-3	TRBD2	.
TGTGCCATCAGTGACGATTCTACCAGGGCGCAGTTCTTC	CAISDDSTRAQFF	TRBV10-3	TRBJ2-1	.	few
TGTGCCAGCAGCCAAGAAAGCGGGAGGCCTCAGGGAAACATTCAGTACTTC	CASSQESGRPQGNIQYF	TRBV3-1	TRBJ2-4	TRBD2	few
TGTGCCAGCAGTGAAGAAACAGGGGGCCGTTCACCCCTCCACTTT	CASSEETGGRSPLHF	TRBV2	TRBJ1-6	TRBD1	.
TGTGCCATCAGCCCGACTAGCGGGACCTACGAGCAGTACTTC	CAISPTSGTYEQYF	TRBV10-3	TRBJ2-7	TRBD2	few
TGTGCCAGCACCTACAGTGGGACAGGGATCTACGAGCAGTACTTC	CASTYSGTGIYEQYF	TRBV6-2/TRBV6-3	TRBJ2-7	TRBD1	.
TGTGCCAGCAGTGTGACCGCTCAGGATACGCAGTATTTT	CASSVTAQDTQYF	TRBV6-5	TRBJ2-3	.	few
TGCAGTGCTCCTGGGACTTCCTACACTGAAGCTTTCTTT	CSAPGTSYTEAFF	TRBV20-1	TRBJ1-1	.	.
TGCGCCAGCAGCCCATCCAGCCCCGGCGTCGACTATGGCTACACCTTC	CASSPSSPGVDYGYTF	TRBV4-3	TRBJ1-2	.	.
TGTGCCAGCAGTTTTGGGACAGGGGGGCCGAAGGGCTACACCTTC	CASSFGTGGPKGYTF	TRBV25-1	TRBJ1-2	TRBD1	few
TGTGCCATCCAGGGGCAGGACGGTGAAAAACTGTTTTTT	CAIQGQDGEKLFF	TRBV10-3	TRBJ1-4	.	once